This T cell receptor (beta chain) was sequenced for a study of control samples from healthy donors and cancer patients. Assay: immunoSEQ multiplex PCR; the TCRdb copy retains only in-frame clones and omits some. This sample has 170,000 or so clones, with approximately 95% found just once. Germline V CDR1 and CDR2: MGHRA, YSYEKL. This CDR3 is built from 13 residues. V shed 3 bases and J shed 4 bases, with 7 bases lying between them. This clone has more than one count but fewer than ten. The genes are TRBV4-1 and TRBJ1-5; D not resolved. The TCR originated in a man aged 18 to 29 in good health. Sequencing was performed on blood. This CDR3 is CASSQGSNQPQHF. The CDR3 nucleotides are TGCGCCAGCAGCCAGGGGTCAAATCAGCCCCAGCATTTT.